This T cell receptor (beta chain) originates from a study of HIV-infected patients and healthy controls. MiXCR was run by TCRdb on the 5' RACE reads, yielding one entry per CDR3 protein. The repertoire holds tens of thousands of distinct CDR3 sequences, with about 16% as singletons. Germline lookup yields CDR1 SGHDN and CDR2 FVKESK. The V end was cut by 1 base, the J end by 10 bases, with 14 bases between. The length of the CDR3 is 15 residues. The sequenced sample consisted of CD4+ T cells from blood. The sequence came from a human donor in good health. The J gene is TRBJ1-6, the V gene TRBV14, with D hard to call. This chain's CDR3 is CASSQVSRSGSPLHF. The CDR3 bases are TGTGCCAGCAGCCAAGTGAGTCGGTCGGGGTCACCCCTCCACTTT.